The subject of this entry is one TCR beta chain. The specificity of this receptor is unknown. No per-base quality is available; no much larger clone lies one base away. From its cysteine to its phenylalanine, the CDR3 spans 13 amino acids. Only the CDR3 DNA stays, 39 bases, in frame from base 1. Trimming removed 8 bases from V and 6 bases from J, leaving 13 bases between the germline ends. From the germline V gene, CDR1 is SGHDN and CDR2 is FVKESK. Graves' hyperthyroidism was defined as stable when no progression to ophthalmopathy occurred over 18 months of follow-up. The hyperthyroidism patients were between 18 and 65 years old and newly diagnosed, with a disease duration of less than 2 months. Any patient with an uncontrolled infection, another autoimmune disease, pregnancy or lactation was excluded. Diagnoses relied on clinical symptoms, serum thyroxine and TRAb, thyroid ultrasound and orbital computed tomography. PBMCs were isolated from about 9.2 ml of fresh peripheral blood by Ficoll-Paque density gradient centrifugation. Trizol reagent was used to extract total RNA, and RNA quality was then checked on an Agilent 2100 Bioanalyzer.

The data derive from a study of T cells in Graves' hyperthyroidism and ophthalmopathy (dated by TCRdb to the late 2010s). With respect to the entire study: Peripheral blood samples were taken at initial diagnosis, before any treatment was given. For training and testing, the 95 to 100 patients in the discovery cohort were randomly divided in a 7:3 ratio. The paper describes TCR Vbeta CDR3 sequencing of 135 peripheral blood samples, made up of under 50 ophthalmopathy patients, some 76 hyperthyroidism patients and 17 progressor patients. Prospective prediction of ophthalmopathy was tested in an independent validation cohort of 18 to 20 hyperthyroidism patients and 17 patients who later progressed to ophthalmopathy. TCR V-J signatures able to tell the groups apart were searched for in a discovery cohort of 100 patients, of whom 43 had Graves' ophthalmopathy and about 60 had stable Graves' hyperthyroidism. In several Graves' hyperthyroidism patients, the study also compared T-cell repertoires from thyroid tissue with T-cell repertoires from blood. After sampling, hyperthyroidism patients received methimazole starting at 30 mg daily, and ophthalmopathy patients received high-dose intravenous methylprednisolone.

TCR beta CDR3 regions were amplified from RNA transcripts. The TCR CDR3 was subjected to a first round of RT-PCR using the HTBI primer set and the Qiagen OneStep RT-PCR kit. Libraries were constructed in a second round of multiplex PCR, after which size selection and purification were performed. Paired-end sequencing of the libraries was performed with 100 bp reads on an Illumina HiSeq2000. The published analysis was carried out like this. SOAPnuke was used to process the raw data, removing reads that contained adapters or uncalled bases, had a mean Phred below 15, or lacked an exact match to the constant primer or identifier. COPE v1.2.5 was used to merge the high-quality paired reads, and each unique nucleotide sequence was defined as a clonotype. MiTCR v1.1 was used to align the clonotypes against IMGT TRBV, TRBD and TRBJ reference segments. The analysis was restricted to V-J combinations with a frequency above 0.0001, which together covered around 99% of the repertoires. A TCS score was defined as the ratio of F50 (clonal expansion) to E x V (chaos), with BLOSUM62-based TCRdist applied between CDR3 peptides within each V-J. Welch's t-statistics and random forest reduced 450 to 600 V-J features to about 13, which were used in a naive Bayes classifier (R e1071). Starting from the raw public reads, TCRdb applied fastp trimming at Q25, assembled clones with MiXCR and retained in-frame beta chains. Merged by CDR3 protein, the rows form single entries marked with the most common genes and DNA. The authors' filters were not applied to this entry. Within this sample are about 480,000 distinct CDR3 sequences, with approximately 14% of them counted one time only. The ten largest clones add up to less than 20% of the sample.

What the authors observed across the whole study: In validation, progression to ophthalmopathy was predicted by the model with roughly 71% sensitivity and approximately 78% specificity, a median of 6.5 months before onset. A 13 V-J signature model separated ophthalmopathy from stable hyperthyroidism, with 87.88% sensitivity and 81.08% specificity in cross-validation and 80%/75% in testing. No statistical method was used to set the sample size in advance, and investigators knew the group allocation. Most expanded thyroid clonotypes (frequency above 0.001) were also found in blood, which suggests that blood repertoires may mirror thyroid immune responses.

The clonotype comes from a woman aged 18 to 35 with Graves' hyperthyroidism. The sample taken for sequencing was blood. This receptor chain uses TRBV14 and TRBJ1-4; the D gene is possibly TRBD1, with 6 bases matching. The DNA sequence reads TGTGCCAGCGCAGGGGAATTTCATGAAAAACTGTTTTTT. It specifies CASAGEFHEKLFF.